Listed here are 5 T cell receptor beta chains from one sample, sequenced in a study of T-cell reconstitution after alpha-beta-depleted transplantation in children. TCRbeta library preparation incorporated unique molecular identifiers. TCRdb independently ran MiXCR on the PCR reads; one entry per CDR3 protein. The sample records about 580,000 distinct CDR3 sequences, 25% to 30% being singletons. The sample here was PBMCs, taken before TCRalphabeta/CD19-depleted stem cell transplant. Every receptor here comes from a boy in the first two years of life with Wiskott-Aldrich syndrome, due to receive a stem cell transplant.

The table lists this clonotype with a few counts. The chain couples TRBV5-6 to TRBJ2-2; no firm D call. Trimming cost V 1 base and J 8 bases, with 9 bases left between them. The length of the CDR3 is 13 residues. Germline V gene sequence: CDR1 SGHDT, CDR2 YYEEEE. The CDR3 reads CASSLSSRGELFF. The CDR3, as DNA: TGTGCCAGCAGCTTGTCCAGCCGAGGGGAGCTGTTTTTT.

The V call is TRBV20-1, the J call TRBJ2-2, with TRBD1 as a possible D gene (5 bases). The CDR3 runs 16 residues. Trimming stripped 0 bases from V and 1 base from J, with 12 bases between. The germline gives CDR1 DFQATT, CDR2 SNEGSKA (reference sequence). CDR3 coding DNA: TGCAGTGCTAGAGATCTAGGGGTGGAGAACACCGGGGAGCTGTTTTTT. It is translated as CSARDLGVENTGELFF.

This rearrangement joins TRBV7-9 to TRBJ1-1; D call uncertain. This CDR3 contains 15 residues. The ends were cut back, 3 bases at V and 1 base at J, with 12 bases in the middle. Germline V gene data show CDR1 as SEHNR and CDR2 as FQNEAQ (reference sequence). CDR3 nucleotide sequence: TGTGCCAGCAGCTTCAGGACGCTCCCGAACACTGAAGCTTTCTTT. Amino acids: CASSFRTLPNTEAFF. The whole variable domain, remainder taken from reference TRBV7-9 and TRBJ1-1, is DTGVSQNPRHKITKRGQNVTFRCDPISEHNRLYWYRQTLGQGPEFLTYFQNEAQLEKSRLLSDRFSAERPKGSFSTLEIQRTEQGDSAMYLCASSFRTLPNTEAFFGQGTRLTVV.

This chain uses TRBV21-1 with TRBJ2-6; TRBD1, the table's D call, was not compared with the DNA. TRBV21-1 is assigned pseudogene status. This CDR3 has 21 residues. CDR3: CASSKEESRTGVRSGANVLTF. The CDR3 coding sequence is TGTGCCAGCAGCAAAGAAGAGAGCAGGACAGGAGTCCGTTCTGGGGCCAACGTCCTGACTTTC.

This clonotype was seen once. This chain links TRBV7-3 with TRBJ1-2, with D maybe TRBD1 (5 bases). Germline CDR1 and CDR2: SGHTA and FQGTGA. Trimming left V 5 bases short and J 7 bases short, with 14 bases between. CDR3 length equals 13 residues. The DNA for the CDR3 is TGTGCCAGCAGCCATCCGGGGGATAGTGGCTACACCTTC. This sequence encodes CASSHPGDSGYTF.